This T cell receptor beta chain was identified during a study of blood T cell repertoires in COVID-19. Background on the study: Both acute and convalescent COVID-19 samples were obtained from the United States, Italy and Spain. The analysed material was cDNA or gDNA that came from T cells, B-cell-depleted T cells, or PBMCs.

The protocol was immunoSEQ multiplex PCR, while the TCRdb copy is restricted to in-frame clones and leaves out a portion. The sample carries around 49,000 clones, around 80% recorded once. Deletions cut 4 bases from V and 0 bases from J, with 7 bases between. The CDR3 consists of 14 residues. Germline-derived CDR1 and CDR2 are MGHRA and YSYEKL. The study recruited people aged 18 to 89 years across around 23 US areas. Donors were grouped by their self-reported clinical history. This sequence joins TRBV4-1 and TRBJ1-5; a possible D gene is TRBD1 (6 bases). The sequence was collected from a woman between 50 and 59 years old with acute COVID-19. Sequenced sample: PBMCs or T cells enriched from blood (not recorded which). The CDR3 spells CASSPGDSNQPQHF. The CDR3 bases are TGCGCCAGCAGCCCAGGGGATAGCAATCAGCCCCAGCATTTT.